Below, 21 T cell receptor beta chains from the same sample are listed, as sequenced in a study of identical twins. TCRdb reanalysed the 5' RACE reads using MiXCR and keeps one entry per CDR3 protein. Of 400,000 to 500,000 distinct CDR3 sequences listed, 18% were seen once; the top ten hold around 10%. Specimen: naive T cells sorted from blood. The receptors originated from a man in his fifties in good health.

Turning to this clonotype: A read error may explain this, as a much larger clone is one base away. The J gene is TRBJ2-7, the V gene TRBV20-1; 8 nucleotides agree with TRBD2. The assigned J gene may be wrong: the sequence end matches TRBJ2-1 better. In germline, CDR1 is DFQATT, CDR2 SNEGSKA (reference sequence). This CDR3 has 15 amino acids. The CDR3 loop reads CSAGIRTSFSYEQFF. The DNA for the CDR3 is TGCAGTGCTGGGATAAGGACTAGCTTCTCCTACGAGCAGTTCTTC.

There are a few counts of this clonotype. The V and J genes are TRBV20-1 and TRBJ2-5; no definite D call. Looked up from germline, CDR1 is DFQATT and CDR2 is SNEGSKA (reference sequence). Trimming took off 3 bases at V and 0 bases at J, with 8 bases between the two ends. The CDR3 runs 13 residues. Written as DNA, the CDR3 is TGCAGTGCTAGTTTACAGAACCAAGAGACCCAGTACTTC. Amino acids: CSASLQNQETQYF.

With regard to this clonotype: This sequence may be a read error, since a much larger clone differs from it by one base. This CDR3 fails to terminate in the conserved phenylalanine or tryptophan, so it likely reflects a read error. The chain recombines TRBV5-8 with TRBJ2-2; D is perhaps TRBD2 (6 bases). Germline values: CDR1 SGHTS, CDR2 YDEGEE. This CDR3 contains 16 residues. Trimming left V 4 bases short and J 0 bases short, with 13 bases between. CDR3 residues: CASSRGRTSNTGELFS. DNA for the CDR3: TGTGCCAGCAGCCGGGGGAGAACCTCGAACACCGGGGAGCTGTTTTCT.

The chain employs TRBV3-1 and TRBJ2-5; 10 positions agree with TRBD2. Germline trimming cut 5 bases from V and 2 bases from J; bases unmatched to any gene: 5. In germline, CDR1 is LGHDT, CDR2 YNNKEL (reference sequence). This CDR3 has 15 residues. The CDR3 is CASSMGLAIQETQYF. Here the CDR3 DNA reads TGTGCCAGCAGCATGGGACTAGCGATTCAAGAGACCCAGTACTTC.

Many counts were recorded for this clonotype. CDR3 coding DNA: TGCAGTGCGGCAGTTAGCAATCAGCCCCAGCATTTT. This gives the protein CSAAVSNQPQHF. The rearrangement uses TRBV20-1 and TRBJ1-5; D is undetermined. CDR3 size: 12 residues. The germline V gene encodes CDR1 DFQATT and CDR2 SNEGSKA (reference sequence). The germline V and J ends were trimmed by 6 bases and 0 bases, with 6 bases remaining between them.

In its sample, this clonotype was seen a few times. This chain connects TRBV7-6 to TRBJ2-5; D might be TRBD1 (6 bases). CDR1 and CDR2 from the germline V gene are SGHVS and FNYEAQ. The CDR3 is 15 residues long. V was pared by 5 bases and J by 2 bases, with 15 bases between. The CDR3 loop reads CASSPRGVRQETQYF. The CDR3 bases are TGTGCCAGCAGCCCCAGGGGTGTCAGACAAGAGACCCAGTACTTC.

This clonotype appeared many times. The chain is built from TRBV7-9 and TRBJ2-3; no definite D call. The CDR3 is made up of 15 amino acids. Germline V lookup: CDR1 SEHNR, CDR2 FQNEAQ (reference sequence). Trimming cost V 5 bases and J 11 bases, with 23 bases left between them. The CDR3 sequence: CASSVRSWDELKQYF. The CDR3 DNA reads as TGTGCCAGCAGCGTCCGTAGCTGGGATGAGCTTAAGCAGTATTTT.

This clonotype turned up a few times. This chain uses TRBV27 with TRBJ2-1, with D possibly being TRBD1 (6 bases). CDR3 size: 15 residues. Trimming took off 6 bases at V and 2 bases at J, with 14 bases between the two ends. Germline CDR1 and CDR2: MNHEY and SMNVEV (reference sequence). The CDR3 nucleotides read TGTGCCAGCAGAAAAGCCGGGACAACCTACAATGAGCAGTTCTTC. Its translation: CASRKAGTTYNEQFF.

The CDR3 is CASSLSRTPYEQYF. Written as DNA, the CDR3 is TGTGCCAGCAGCTTAAGTCGGACTCCCTACGAGCAGTACTTC. J is TRBJ2-7 and V is TRBV13, with a weak D call TRBD2 (5 bases). The germline gives CDR1 PRHDT, CDR2 FYEKMQ (reference sequence). There are 14 residues in the CDR3. V lost 2 bases and J lost 2, with 10 bases in between.

This chain connects TRBV7-2 to TRBJ2-7; D uncertain. V was shortened by 5 bases and J by 2 bases, with 13 bases between the two germline ends. This CDR3 contains 14 residues. Germline CDR1 and CDR2: SGHTA and FQGNSA. CDR3: CASSRTSLTYEQYF. The CDR3 region has the DNA TGTGCCAGCAGCCGGACGAGTCTGACCTACGAGCAGTACTTC.

This clonotype was detected a few times. J is TRBJ1-5 and V is TRBV5-5, with 7 nucleotides matching TRBD1. Germline CDR1 and CDR2: SGHKS and YYEKEE (reference sequence). V lost 5 bases, J lost 2 bases, and 13 bases stayed unmatched. The CDR3 runs to 17 residues. CDR3 in DNA: TGTGCCAGCAGTTTAAGCATCAGGGGGACCGGCAATCAGCCCCAGCATTTT. Translation gives CASSLSIRGTGNQPQHF.

There are a few counts of this clonotype. This sequence joins TRBV12-3 or TRBV12-4 and TRBJ1-5; no firm D call. V lost 6 bases to trimming and J lost 4 bases, with 10 bases between them. The CDR3 totals 13 residues. CDR3: CASSQTANQPQHF. CDR3 sequence (DNA): TGTGCCAGCAGCCAAACAGCAAATCAGCCCCAGCATTTT.

This clonotype was counted many times. The chain carries TRBV6-5 and TRBJ2-3; D is uncertain. V was shortened by 2 bases and J by 8 bases, with 11 bases between the two germline ends. The length of the CDR3 is 13 residues. Germline assignment: CDR1 MNHEY and CDR2 SVGAGI. In DNA, the CDR3 is TGTGCCAGCAGTTACGAACGGTATAGTACGCAGTATTTT. It translates to CASSYERYSTQYF.

The sample holds many counts of this clonotype. The CDR3 region is CASSYSSGTPNYGYTF. CDR3 nucleotides: TGTGCCAGCAGTTACTCGAGCGGCACTCCAAACTATGGCTACACCTTC. The chain is built from TRBV6-5 and TRBJ1-2, with no clear D. V was cut by 0 bases and J by 2 bases, with 13 bases left in between. From germline, CDR1 is MNHEY and CDR2 SVGAGI. The CDR3 runs 16 residues.

This chain uses TRBV28 with TRBJ2-7; D is perhaps TRBD2 (6 bases). Germline lookup yields CDR1 MDHEN and CDR2 SYDVKM. The V end lost 6 bases, the J end lost 3 bases, and 15 bases lay between the germline ends. CDR3 length: 14 amino acids. The CDR3 DNA reads as TGTGCCAGCAGCTCCGGGACTGAACTCTACGAGCAGTACTTC. Protein: CASSSGTELYEQYF.

This clonotype showed up just a few times. V usage is TRBV5-5 and J usage is TRBJ2-7; 8 bases fit TRBD1. After removal of 4 bases from V and 5 bases from J, the junction contained 5 bases not matched to a gene. Germline CDR1 SGHKS, CDR2 YYEKEE (reference sequence). This CDR3 region has 13 residues. The DNA of the CDR3 is TGTGCCAGCAGCGGCCCGACAGGGGACGAGCAGTACTTC. Protein: CASSGPTGDEQYF.

Many counts were recorded for this clonotype. This chain connects TRBV20-1 to TRBJ2-3, with a tentative D call TRBD2 (6 bases). CDR1 is DFQATT, CDR2 SNEGSKA, per germline (reference sequence). This CDR3 comprises 14 residues. V lost 1 base, J lost 4 bases, and 12 bases lay in between. DNA of the CDR3: TGCAGTGCTAGAGTTTTCGGGAGCTCAGATACGCAGTATTTT. It codes for CSARVFGSSDTQYF.

At least ten counts were recorded for this clonotype. The J gene is TRBJ2-7, the V gene TRBV6-1; TRBD2 matches 10 bases. V lost 5 bases and J lost 4; bases outside the gene matches: 17. Germline V gives CDR1 MNHNS, CDR2 SASEGT. The CDR3 runs to 18 residues. The CDR3 DNA sequence: TGTGCCAGCAGTCCAACCTTTAGACTAGCGGGCGTCATTTACGAGCAGTACTTC. Residues: CASSPTFRLAGVIYEQYF.

In this sample, this clonotype turned up many times. The chain uses TRBV2 and TRBJ1-5, with D unresolved. V was clipped by 0 bases and J by 0 bases, with 6 bases between them. The CDR3 is 15 residues long. CDR1 SNHLY and CDR2 FYNNEI come from the germline V gene. CDR3 coding DNA: TGTGCCAGCAGTGAAGCAGACAATAGCAATCAGCCCCAGCATTTT. It codes for CASSEADNSNQPQHF.

The chain links TRBV20-1 to TRBJ2-1; D is perhaps TRBD2 (6 bases). This CDR3 comprises 15 residues. Trimming cost V 0 bases and J 7 bases, with 16 bases left between them. Germline values: CDR1 DFQATT, CDR2 SNEGSKA (reference sequence). CDR3 residues: CSARDGSQRTNEQFF. The CDR3 DNA follows: TGCAGTGCTAGAGACGGGAGCCAAAGGACAAATGAGCAGTTCTTC.

This clonotype was picked up many times. The CDR3 region has the DNA TGCAGTGCTAGAGATGTACAGGGGACCGGGGAGCTGTTTTTT. Residues: CSARDVQGTGELFF. The chain uses TRBV20-1 and TRBJ2-2, with 7 bases that match TRBD1. Germline V CDR1 and CDR2: DFQATT, SNEGSKA (reference sequence). V lost 0 bases, J lost 5 bases, and 3 bases stayed unmatched. This CDR3 has 14 amino acids.